This T cell receptor beta chain is drawn from a study of shared clonotypes between healthy human individuals (TCRdb year 2020). About the full investigation: The cohort comprised two women and a few men aged 18 to 49 years. To estimate repertoire size and how much clonotypes are shared between individuals, the study performed deep sequencing of blood TCR repertoires from a few healthy adults. To increase sequencing depth and limit assay-specific biases, TCR repertoire library preparation and sequencing were carried out by different laboratories using diverse techniques. Each donor's leukapheresis produced roughly between roughly 0.85 and 9.5 billion PBMCs.

To note about this clone: The specificity of this receptor is unknown. Base qualities are not provided; no much larger clone lies one nucleotide away.

Donors were healthy HIV-negative adults with no recently reported acute infections or vaccinations. All donors were Caucasian adults living in Nashville, Tennessee, USA. In the unsorted samples, 70 million to 95 million PBMCs were counted, and genomic DNA was extracted using the QIAamp DNA Blood Mini kit. Blood was obtained by leukapheresis, after which PBMCs were separated by Ficoll-Histopaque density gradient centrifugation and cryopreserved in liquid nitrogen vapor phase. Including cysteine and phenylalanine, the CDR3 has 16 amino acids. Only the CDR3 DNA stays, 48 bases, in frame from base 1. CDR1 and CDR2 are read off the germline V gene (reference sequence) as LNHNV and YYDKDF. V has 1 base trimmed and J has 2 bases trimmed; junction bases matching no gene number 7. Using the deep immunoSEQ assay, multiplex PCR amplified TCR CDR3 regions from genomic DNA. Genomic DNA extracted from each cell subset was distributed evenly over all wells of several immunoSEQ 96-well plates, and each plate served as one replicate. For unsorted PBMC, about 270 ng of genomic DNA, equivalent to approximately 30,000 T cell genomes, went into each replicate PCR. Ten immunoSEQ deep assay plates were used to sequence the unsorted PBMC genomic DNA. The purified libraries were quantified using a Qubit 3.0 fluorometer, sized with a Bioanalyzer 2100, and then quantified again using the KAPA Library Quantification kit. A separate single-read 150-cycle Illumina NextSeq 550 flow cell was used to sequence each immunoSEQ 96-well plate. Per the source publication's procedure: Because only junctional sequences without quality scores were contained in the immunoSEQ output, filtering matching that applied to full-length reads could not be performed. Sequences were annotated with PyIR, a Python wrapper for IgBLAST v1.9, and V/J genes and CDR3 were assigned using IMGT germline references. Reads were removed for weak V/J assignments (E-value above 1e-6), missing CDR3, stop codons, out-of-frame junctions, or ambiguous translated residues. V3J clonotypes were defined by identical inferred V gene, J gene, and CDR3 amino acid sequence. Percentage overlap between repertoires was calculated by dividing the number of shared unique clonotypes by the size of the smaller repertoire. RTK rarefaction, the Chao1 estimator, and Recon v2.1 estimates of unobserved clonotypes were used to assess repertoire richness. The table comes from immuneACCESS by way of TCRdb, which keeps in-frame sequences with V and J called. Part of the clones is missing from these tables; in studies checked, under half for an unresolved V gene and the rest for unknown reasons. V, J and clone size are those of that table, while D and trimming were read from the DNA. This sample is represented by around 530,000 clones; roughly four fifths of them were singletons. 9.5% to 15% of the sample rests with the top ten.

Results the study describes overall, beyond this receptor: Because the study included only a small number of donors, the genetic and exposure-history diversity represented was limited. Sampling was restricted to blood, and TCR repertoires in tissues likely differ from the TCR repertoires found in blood. Based on pairwise subsampling, the degree of clonotype sharing among donors was expected to be affected by sequencing depth.

The origin of this receptor is a woman between 40 and 50 years old in good health. Some clones in this sample may be carry-over from other donors' samples. The rearranged segments are TRBV15 and TRBJ2-7; TRBD2 fits 8 bases in the junction. Sequenced material: PBMCs. The nucleotide sequence reads TGTGCCACCAGCAGAGGGTTGGGGCGGGAGGCCTACGAGCAGTACTTC. Its translation is CATSRGLGREAYEQYF.